This T cell receptor (beta chain) was obtained from a study of radiation and T cells in renal cell carcinoma. Turning to the study itself: Nephrectomy followed 15 Gy stereotactic body radiation by 4 weeks.

Method: immunoSEQ multiplex PCR; TCRdb's copy keeps in-frame clones and lacks some. The sample includes 94,000 or so clones, about 79% of them seen just once. CDR1 and CDR2 (germline): LNHDA, SQIVND (reference sequence). The V gene lost 8 bases and the J gene lost 0 bases, with 17 bases spanning the gap. There are 16 residues in the CDR3. Whole-study findings and limits: Top tumor clonotypes rose in blood 2 weeks post-radiation, then contracted.

As to time point: baseline pretreatment blood. Treatment in this sample: 15 Gy SBRT to primary tumor, nephrectomy 4 weeks later. After SBRT, blood was collected at 2 and 4 weeks, plus baseline. The patient's renal cell carcinoma had clear cell pathology. The sample holds one count of this clone. Its antigen is currently unknown. The chain is built from TRBV19 and TRBJ2-4, with a tentative D call TRBD2 (6 bases). The sample in question was blood, obtained from a patient whose treatment included radiotherapy and nephrectomy. The TCR was taken from a man aged 60-69 years with renal cell carcinoma. In DNA form, the CDR3 reads TGTGCCAGTGCTGCAAGGACGGGACTAGCCAAAAACATTCAGTACTTC. Its translation is CASAARTGLAKNIQYF.